This is a list of T cell receptor beta chains from one sample in a study of blood T cell repertoires in COVID-19. Generated by immunoSEQ multiplex PCR, the TCRdb table keeps only in-frame clones and is missing some. The repertoire holds about 330,000 clones, with over 75% as singletons. The sample comprised PBMCs or T cells enriched from blood (not recorded which). These receptors originate from a man in his thirties or forties who had recovered from COVID-19. Both conserved end residues are part of each CDR3. Fields, in order: D gene, J gene, clone size, V gene, CDR3 DNA, CDR3 protein. The D gene is left open where the match is weak. Size values are once, few and many counts, or a class for expanded clones, and some rows have none.

- | TRBJ1-1 | - | TRBV5-1 | TGCGCCAGCAGCTTGGACGGGCAGGGGACTGAAGCTTTCTTT | CASSLDGQGTEAFF
TRBD2 | TRBJ2-2 | - | TRBV10-1 | TGCGCCAGCAGTGGGGGACTAGCGGGGGGTCTCCCGAACACCGGGGAGCTGTTTTTT | CASSGGLAGGLPNTGELFF
TRBD1 | TRBJ1-2 | few | TRBV28 | TGTGCCAGCAGGGAGAAAGCGGGGACAGGGGGCTTTGGCTACACCTTC | CASREKAGTGGFGYTF
TRBD1 | TRBJ1-1 | - | TRBV7-9 | TGTGCCAGCAGCTTTAGGGGACAGGGAGCGAGGGCTGAAGCTTTCTTT | CASSFRGQGARAEAFF
- | TRBJ1-5 | - | TRBV27 | TGTGCCAGCAATAGGGCAGGGATCAATCAGCCCCAGCATTTT | CASNRAGINQPQHF
- | TRBJ1-5 | - | TRBV19 | TGTGCCAGTAGTGGGTCGGGGGGTCTGCAGCCCCAGCATTTT | CASSGSGGLQPQHF
- | TRBJ1-1 | - | TRBV3-1/TRBV3-2 | TGTGCCAGCAGCCAAGTTGGCGGTTTCACTGAAGCTTTCTTT | CASSQVGGFTEAFF
TRBD2 | TRBJ2-1 | - | TRBV5-5 | TGTGCCAGCAGCTTTGGCAGCGGGGGATACAATGAGCAGTTCTTC | CASSFGSGGYNEQFF
TRBD1 | TRBJ2-5 | once | TRBV6-5 | TGTGCCAGCAGTTACTACTACAGGGGCCAAGAGACCCAGTACTTC | CASSYYYRGQETQYF
TRBD1 | TRBJ1-2 | - | TRBV7-9 | TGTGCCAGCAGCGCCGGGACAGGGGCGGGGGACTATGGCTACACCTTC | CASSAGTGAGDYGYTF
- | TRBJ2-7 | - | TRBV21-1 | TGTGCCAGCAGCAAAGGGTGGGTAGCGGGGCTTTACGAGCAGTACTTC | CASSKGWVAGLYEQYF
- | TRBJ2-1 | - | TRBV5-4 | TGTGCCAGCAGCCCCGGGTCTAGCAACTCCTACAATGAGCAGTTCTTC | CASSPGSSNSYNEQFF
TRBD1 | TRBJ1-2 | - | TRBV18 | TGTGCCAGCTCCGTGACAGGGTCTAACTATGGCTACACCTTC | CASSVTGSNYGYTF
TRBD1 | TRBJ1-1 | - | TRBV6-1 | TGTGCCAGCAGTCCTACAGGGGGGGGCACTGAAGCTTTCTTT | CASSPTGGGTEAFF
- | TRBJ2-7 | - | TRBV7-2 | TGTGCCAGCAGCTTAGGTAGTCAGGGGCGCTACGAGCAGTACTTC | CASSLGSQGRYEQYF
- | TRBJ1-2 | - | TRBV19 | TGTGCCACCACCTCGGGGGGTTTCTGGGGCTACGCCTTC | CATTSGGFWGYAF
- | TRBJ1-2 | - | TRBV7-9 | TGTGCCAGCAGCTACGCGGTGGAGGGTAACTATGGCTACACCTTC | CASSYAVEGNYGYTF
TRBD2 | TRBJ2-5 | - | TRBV9 | TGTGCCAGCAGCCCCCGAGCGGGGGTCCAAGAGACCCAGTACTTC | CASSPRAGVQETQYF
- | TRBJ1-1 | few | TRBV19 | TGTGCCAGTAGGGGGGGAGGAGGACGAACTGAAGCTTTCTTT | CASRGGGGRTEAFF
- | TRBJ2-7 | - | TRBV5-1 | TGCGCCAGCAGCTTGGGTTCGGGGGACCCTCAATCCTACGAGCAGTACTTC | CASSLGSGDPQSYEQYF
TRBD1 | TRBJ2-1 | - | TRBV30 | TGTGCCTGGAGCCACGGGACAGGGGGGAATGAGCAGTTCTTC | CAWSHGTGGNEQFF
- | TRBJ2-5 | - | TRBV6-1 | TGTGCCAGCAGTGAATCTTCCTTCGGGACAAAAGAGACCCAGTACTTC | CASSESSFGTKETQYF
- | TRBJ1-3 | - | TRBV11-2 | TGTGCCAGCAGCTTGGAGCGGCGGCCTGGAAACACCATATATTTT | CASSLERRPGNTIYF
- | TRBJ1-6 | many | TRBV2 | TGTGCCAGCAGTGATGGACGGGAATATTCACCCCTCCACTTT | CASSDGREYSPLHF
TRBD2 | TRBJ2-3 | once | TRBV30 | TGTGCCTGTGCGACTAGCGGGAGCACAGATACGCAGTATTTT | CACATSGSTDTQYF
TRBD2 | TRBJ2-1 | - | TRBV27 | TGTGCCAGCAGTTTGAGAGCGGGGGGGGCGCTTTGGACTAAAAATGAGCAGTTCTTC | CASSLRAGGALWTKNEQFF
TRBD2 | TRBJ2-2 | once | TRBV7-3 | TGTGCCAGCAGCTTAGGGGGGGACACCGGGGAGCTGTTTTTT | CASSLGGDTGELFF
- | TRBJ1-6 | - | TRBV18 | TGTGCCAGCTCACAGGGGAAGACTTCCTATAATTCACCCCTCCACTTT | CASSQGKTSYNSPLHF
TRBD1 | TRBJ2-7 | - | TRBV4-2 | TGTGCCAGCAGCCCCTCCGGGGACAGGGGTATCTACGAGCAGTACTTC | CASSPSGDRGIYEQYF
TRBD1 | TRBJ2-1 | - | TRBV5-6 | TGTGCCAGCAGCTTGTACAGGGGGACAATTGATGAGCAGTTCTTC | CASSLYRGTIDEQFF
- | TRBJ1-5 | - | TRBV4-2 | TGTGCCAGCAGCCAAGATTTGGCCGATAGCAATCAGCCCCAGCATTTT | CASSQDLADSNQPQHF
TRBD1 | TRBJ2-1 | - | TRBV6-5 | TGTGCCAGCAGTTCCCCGGACAGGGGGGACAATGAGCAGTTCTTC | CASSSPDRGDNEQFF
- | TRBJ2-7 | - | TRBV5-6 | TGTGCCAGCAGCTCCACTGGGGGCGGCCGGAGCTCCTACGAGCAGTACTTC | CASSSTGGGRSSYEQYF
- | TRBJ2-7 | - | TRBV6-5 | TGTGCCAGCAGGACTTCAGGGGAAGAGCAGTACTTC | CASRTSGEEQYF
- | TRBJ2-1 | - | TRBV28 | TGTGCCAGCAGTCAAGGGGGGGCAGTCCGGAACAATGAGCAGTTCTTC | CASSQGGAVRNNEQFF
- | TRBJ2-7 | once | TRBV5-4 | TGTGCCAGCAGCTTGGTGGGGCTCGAGCAGTACTTC | CASSLVGLEQYF
TRBD1 | TRBJ2-5 | - | TRBV11-2 | TGTGCCAGCAGCTGGGACAGGGAGACCCAGTACTTC | CASSWDRETQYF
- | TRBJ1-2 | - | TRBV9 | TGTGCCAGCAGCGTAGCCGGGTTCGGTGGCTACACCTTC | CASSVAGFGGYTF
TRBD1 | TRBJ1-3 | - | TRBV19 | TGTGCCAGTAGTGTTACGGGACAGGGACGCCGAAACACCATATATTTT | CASSVTGQGRRNTIYF
TRBD2 | TRBJ2-2 | - | TRBV5-1 | TGCGCCAGCAGCTTACAAACGGGGGGGAGCACCGGGGAGCTGTTTTTT | CASSLQTGGSTGELFF
- | TRBJ1-5 | - | TRBV28 | TGTGCCAGCAGTTCCCGCGGGGGAATTAATCAGCCCCAGCATTTT | CASSSRGGINQPQHF
- | TRBJ1-5 | - | TRBV30 | TGTGCCTGGAGTCAGGGGATCTATAGCAATCAGCCCCAGCATTTT | CAWSQGIYSNQPQHF
- | TRBJ1-4 | - | TRBV7-9 | TGTGCCAGCAGCTTGGGTTCCGGACAGTCTAATGAAAAACTGTTTTTT | CASSLGSGQSNEKLFF
- | TRBJ1-2 | - | TRBV3-1/TRBV3-2 | TGTGCCAGCAGCCAAGCTCCCGGGAACTATGGCTACACCTTC | CASSQAPGNYGYTF